Shown below are 13 T cell receptor beta chains from a single sample sequenced in a study of vaccination and CD4 T cells after COVID-19. Treatment meaning: roughly 11-day PBMC culture with coronavirus spike peptide pools or control peptides (ViraFEST assay). Antigens of these TCRs are unknown. Cultured CD4+ T-cell DNA underwent Oncomine TCR Beta short-read sequencing. TCRdb used MiXCR to reprocess the PCR reads, holding one entry per CDR3 protein. The sample lists fewer than 20,000 distinct CDR3 sequences, about 53% occurring once. Sequenced sample: CD4+ T cells from blood, cultured in vitro. These receptors came from a human donor who had recovered from COVID-19.

This chain joins TRBV2 and TRBJ2-1; TRBD1 agrees at 7 bases. The CDR3 length is 15 residues. Trimming at V came to 6 bases and at J to 1 base, leaving 6 bases not matched to a gene. Germline V gives CDR1 SNHLY, CDR2 FYNNEI. DNA for the CDR3: TGTGCCAGCAGCGACAGGGAAATTTCCTACAATGAGCAGTTCTTC. Translation gives CASSDREISYNEQFF.

In this sample, this clonotype turned up a few times. CDR3 protein: CASSFAGGGIKTQYF. The CDR3 DNA sequence: TGTGCCAGCAGTTTCGCGGGAGGGGGAATAAAGACCCAGTACTTC. The V gene is TRBV27, the J gene TRBJ2-5; 9 bases match TRBD2. The V gene end was trimmed by 3 bases and the J gene end by 6 bases; junction bases not matched to a gene: 8. The CDR3 has 15 residues. Germline values: CDR1 MNHEY, CDR2 SMNVEV (reference sequence).

The V gene is TRBV20-1, the J gene TRBJ2-5, with 8 bases that match TRBD2. Per germline, CDR1 DFQATT and CDR2 SNEGSKA (reference sequence). The CDR3 contains 13 residues. The V gene end was trimmed by 3 bases and the J gene end by 5 bases; junction bases not matched to a gene: 5. CDR3 protein: CSASASGLETQYF. The CDR3 bases are TGCAGTGCTAGCGCTAGCGGGTTGGAGACCCAGTACTTC.

The chain carries TRBV6-1 and TRBJ1-5; D not resolved. Germline CDR1 reads MNHNS; CDR2 reads SASEGT. With 6 bases removed from V and 7 bases from J, the gap between germline ends came to 13 bases. This CDR3 region has 13 residues. CDR3 sequence reads: CASSTSFNQPQHF. In DNA, the CDR3 is TGTGCCAGCAGCACGAGTTTTAACCAGCCCCAGCATTTT.

The chain employs TRBV2 and TRBJ2-7, with 7 positions matching TRBD2. The CDR3 consists of 15 residues. Germline values: CDR1 SNHLY, CDR2 FYNNEI. After removal of 6 bases from V and 6 bases from J, the junction contained 14 bases not matched to a gene. The CDR3 sequence is CASRGTSGKGFEQYF. DNA for the CDR3: TGTGCCAGCAGGGGGACGAGCGGGAAGGGGTTCGAGCAGTACTTC.

The sample holds one count of this clonotype. The gene calls are TRBV6-2 or TRBV6-3 and TRBJ2-5; TRBD2 matches at 8 bases. The length of the CDR3 is 18 residues. CDR1 and CDR2 (germline): MNHEY, SVGEGT. V dropped 0 bases and J dropped 2; count of bases not matched to a gene: 11. The CDR3 loop is CASSYSKGGGQGQETQYF. CDR3 DNA sequence: TGTGCCAGCAGTTACTCGAAGGGCGGGGGGCAAGGGCAAGAGACCCAGTACTTC.

The chain recombines TRBV19 with TRBJ2-4; TRBD1 matches at 7 bases. The CDR3 is 12 amino acids. CDR1 and CDR2 (germline): LNHDA, SQIVND (reference sequence). J lost 9 bases, V lost 5 bases, and 4 bases had no gene match. The CDR3 sequence: CASSDRVGIQYF. CDR3 sequence (DNA): TGTGCCAGTAGTGACAGGGTCGGCATTCAGTACTTC.

This clonotype appeared a few times. The rearrangement links TRBV6-1 to TRBJ1-1, with TRBD1 as a possible D gene (6 bases). Trimming removed 8 bases from V and 5 bases from J, with 12 bases in between. CDR1 and CDR2 (germline): MNHNS, SASEGT. There are 12 residues in the CDR3. The DNA of the CDR3 is TGTGCCAGCTTCGCAGGGGAAACTGAAGCTTTCTTT. Translating it yields CASFAGETEAFF.

V usage is TRBV12-3 or TRBV12-4 and J usage is TRBJ2-1; 11 bases are a match to TRBD2. V gave up 3 bases and J gave up 0 bases; unmatched junction bases: 10. The CDR3 has 19 residues. The CDR3 region has the DNA TGTGCCAGCAGTTTGCACCGACAGGGACTAGCGGACTCCTACAATGAGCAGTTCTTC. Encoded protein: CASSLHRQGLADSYNEQFF.

This clonotype was detected only a few times. V and J are TRBV6-1 and TRBJ2-3, with 7 bases matching TRBD2. The CDR3 is made up of 16 amino acids. CDR1 MNHNS and CDR2 SASEGT come from the germline V gene. V gave up 3 bases and J gave up 2 bases; unmatched junction bases: 8. The CDR3 is CASSEIGGRATDTQYF. CDR3 in DNA: TGTGCCAGCAGTGAGATCGGCGGGAGAGCCACAGATACGCAGTATTTT.

This sequence joins TRBV19 and TRBJ2-5; 10 bases are a match to TRBD2. This CDR3 has 17 amino acids. V shed 3 bases, J shed 3 bases, and the junction held 10 bases outside the gene matches. Germline loops: CDR1 LNHDA, CDR2 SQIVND (reference sequence). DNA for the CDR3: TGTGCCAGTAGTATTGTGTCGCTAGCGGGGGCAAAAGAGACCCAGTACTTC. Its protein product is CASSIVSLAGAKETQYF.

The chain links TRBV6-1 to TRBJ1-5; D unresolved. The CDR3 sequence is 10 residues long. Germline CDR1 and CDR2: MNHNS and SASEGT. V was cut by 8 bases and J by 5 bases, with 4 bases left in between. The DNA of the CDR3 is TGTGCCAGCGGGGATCAGCCCCAGCATTTT. The encoded protein is CASGDQPQHF.

The genes are TRBV11-3 and TRBJ2-3; a possible D gene is TRBD2 (6 bases). Germline CDR1 SGHNT, CDR2 YENEEA. Trimming took 1 base from V and 4 from J, leaving 18 bases between them. This CDR3 has 17 amino acids. DNA of the CDR3: TGTGCCAGCAGCTTAGGGGTGCGCGGGACTGTAGCAGATACGCAGTATTTT. Its protein is CASSLGVRGTVADTQYF.